This T cell receptor beta chain was sequenced for a study of OX40 agonist ivuxolimab in advanced cancers. Study-level information: More than 35% of patients had received prior checkpoint inhibitor therapy. Findings and caveats of the study: Circulating CD4+ and CD8+ T cells showed clonal expansion by week 6 at 0.1 to 3.0 mg/kg.

Systemic immunosuppression or autoimmune disease history was grounds to exclude patients. Sequencing was performed with immunoSEQ multiplex PCR; in TCRdb, only in-frame clones are kept and a portion is missing. The data contain some 77,000 clones, roughly 91% of them seen just once; the ten biggest clones take up around 5.9%. Germline CDR1 LGHNA, CDR2 YNFKEQ. This CDR3 has 21 residues. Unmatched junction bases numbered 13, after V lost 0 bases and J lost 3 bases. Concerning this clone itself: The antigen is not known.

The V call is TRBV4-2, the J call TRBJ2-1; 14 bases map to TRBD2. The TCR sequence derives from an adult with an advanced solid tumor such as melanoma, head and neck, liver or kidney cancer. The sequences come from CD4+ or CD8+ T cells sorted from blood, collected in a trial of the OX40 agonist ivuxolimab. In DNA form, the CDR3 reads TGTGCCAGCAGCCAAGATGATAGGACTAGCGGGGGGCCCAGGTACTACAATGAGCAGTTCTTC. It encodes CASSQDDRTSGGPRYYNEQFF.